This T cell receptor (beta chain) emerged from a study of T cell responses to AZD1222 COVID-19 vaccine. Whole-study findings and limits: Close to half of all spike-specific TCRs reportedly target regions of the variants that are unmutated.

The CDR3 sequence is 13 residues long. Trimming cost V 5 bases and J 7 bases, with 11 bases left between them. In germline, CDR1 is LNHDA, CDR2 SQIVND (reference sequence). Worth noting for this clone: Its antigen is currently unknown.

Assay used: immunoSEQ multiplex PCR; TCRdb lists only in-frame clones, some missing. The table has around 100,000 clones, roughly 90% seen once; the top ten hold about 1.2%. The sequenced sample was peripheral blood, obtained on day 0 of AZD1222 vaccination. The chain combines TRBV19 with TRBJ1-4; tentatively, D is TRBD1 (6 bases). This TCR derives from an adult in good health. CDR3 sequence (DNA): TGTGCCAGTAGTGTGGCGACAGGTGAAAAACTGTTTTTT. Its protein is CASSVATGEKLFF.